Listed below are T cell receptor beta chains from one sample, sequenced in a study of blood T cell repertoires in COVID-19. TCRdb's copy holds only in-frame clones and misses some; the assay was immunoSEQ multiplex PCR. The sample consists of approximately 55,000 clones, about three quarters of them appearing once. Sequencing was carried out using peripheral blood. These receptors were obtained from a man aged 25 to 40 with COVID-19, enrolled during active disease. Each CDR3 is given with its conserved first and last residue. D genes are given only for firm matches. Clone sizes are given selectively: once, few, many, or a class where the clone is expanded.

V gene	clone size	J gene	D gene	CDR3 DNA	CDR3 protein
TRBV27	.	TRBJ2-1	.	TGTGCCAGCAGTTTATCTGTTTTGGACAGCGTGCCCTACAATGAGCAGTTCTTC	CASSLSVLDSVPYNEQFF
TRBV19	few	TRBJ1-2	.	TGTGCCAGTAGTATAGGCGGGACCTATGGCTACACCTTC	CASSIGGTYGYTF
TRBV6-5	.	TRBJ1-1	.	TGTGCCAGCAGTTACTCGGGCAGAAACACTGAAGCTTTCTTT	CASSYSGRNTEAFF
TRBV5-4	few	TRBJ1-2	TRBD1	TGTGCCAGCAGCTTCCCCCATTATGTAGGACAGGGTATAGACTATGGCTACACCTTC	CASSFPHYVGQGIDYGYTF
TRBV6-5	.	TRBJ1-2	.	TGTGCCAGCAGTTACTCGAACAGGGACCGTGGCTACACCTTC	CASSYSNRDRGYTF
TRBV11-3	once	TRBJ2-1	TRBD2	TGTGCCAGCAGCTTAGAGTATTGGGAGGGGAATTACAATGAGCAGTTCTTC	CASSLEYWEGNYNEQFF
TRBV6-1	.	TRBJ2-2	.	TGTGCCAGCAGTGAAGGCGTAGGGGACACCGGGGAGCTGTTTTTT	CASSEGVGDTGELFF
TRBV28	.	TRBJ1-2	TRBD1	TGTGCCAGCAGTTTGGGGACAGAGCTTAACTATGGCTACACCTTC	CASSLGTELNYGYTF
TRBV11-2	.	TRBJ2-7	TRBD1	TGTGCCAGCAGCCCGGGACAGCCTGGTAAAAACTACGAGCAGTACTTC	CASSPGQPGKNYEQYF
TRBV7-9	once	TRBJ1-3	TRBD1	TGTGCCAGCTCCGATCTACAGGGGGCGACTGGAAACACCATATATTTT	CASSDLQGATGNTIYF
TRBV24-1	few	TRBJ1-5	.	TGTGCCACCAGTGACCGCAGGGGCCAGCCCCAGCATTTT	CATSDRRGQPQHF
TRBV4-1	.	TRBJ1-4	.	TGCGCCAGCAGCCAAGCCACGTGGGGGAGGAGTGAAAAACTGTTTTTT	CASSQATWGRSEKLFF
TRBV12-3/TRBV12-4	.	TRBJ2-3	.	TGTGCCAGCACGGCGGACACAGATACGCAGTATTTT	CASTADTDTQYF
TRBV28	.	TRBJ1-1	TRBD1	TGTGCCAGCACCGAAGGGGACAGGCAACGGGCTTTCTTT	CASTEGDRQRAFF
TRBV30	.	TRBJ1-4	TRBD1	TGTGCCTGGTGGACTGGGACAGGGGATGAAAAACTGTTTTTT	CAWWTGTGDEKLFF
TRBV6-2/TRBV6-3	.	TRBJ1-5	.	TGTGCCAGCAGTTACTCCATTACAGGGTCGCTAGCCTATAGCAATCAGCCCCAGCATTTT	CASSYSITGSLAYSNQPQHF
TRBV5-1	.	TRBJ1-1	.	TGCGCCAGCAGCGCCGGACACATCATGAACACTGAAGCTTTCTTT	CASSAGHIMNTEAFF
TRBV5-1	once	TRBJ1-3	.	TGCGCCAGCAGCTTGGGGGGGCCTGGAAACACCATATATTTT	CASSLGGPGNTIYF
TRBV18	.	TRBJ1-2	.	TGTGCCAGCTCGTCGGCCTCTCCGACAGGTGGTAACTATGGCTACACCTTC	CASSSASPTGGNYGYTF
TRBV7-8	.	TRBJ2-1	TRBD2	TGTGCCAGCAGCTCAAGCGGGAGGGCGTTCAATGAGCAGTTCTTC	CASSSSGRAFNEQFF
TRBV6-4	.	TRBJ1-3	.	TGTGCACCAAGTGAACCAGGGAAAACTGGAAACACCATATATTTT	CAPSEPGKTGNTIYF
TRBV27	few	TRBJ2-3	.	TGTGCCAGCAGTTTATTACGGGAGAGGATGGATACGCAGTATTTT	CASSLLRERMDTQYF
TRBV14	.	TRBJ2-5	TRBD1	TGTGCCAGCAGCCAATTTACAGGGGGAGAGACCCAGTACTTC	CASSQFTGGETQYF
TRBV21-1	.	TRBJ1-5	.	TGTGCCAGCAGCTTGAGGGGGGGTATGATTAGCAATCAGCCCCAGCATTTT	CASSLRGGMISNQPQHF
TRBV7-6	once	TRBJ2-2	.	TGTGCCAGCAGCTTAGGGGCCACAGGGTCCGGGGAGCTGTTTTTT	CASSLGATGSGELFF
TRBV28	.	TRBJ2-7	TRBD1	TGTGCCAGCAGTTTAATCAGAGGGGGCGCTTACGAGCAGTACTTC	CASSLIRGGAYEQYF
TRBV5-4	.	TRBJ2-5	TRBD2	TGTGCCAGCAGCCCGCTAGCGGGGGTCCAAGAGACCCAGTACTTC	CASSPLAGVQETQYF
TRBV28	.	TRBJ1-5	.	TGTGCCAGCTATCAGGGTTTTGATCAGCCCCAGCATTTT	CASYQGFDQPQHF
TRBV4-2	few	TRBJ2-5	.	TGTGCCAGCAGCCAAGATAGGGGGACAGAGACCCAGTACTTC	CASSQDRGTETQYF
TRBV24-1	.	TRBJ2-3	.	TGTGCCACCGCGACTGTCACAGATACGCAGTATTTT	CATATVTDTQYF
TRBV27	.	TRBJ1-6	.	TGTGCCAGCAGTTTTGGCACAGGAAATTCACCCCTCCACTTT	CASSFGTGNSPLHF
TRBV6-1	.	TRBJ1-2	.	TGTGCCAGTTGGGGCGCGGAAGGCTACACCTTC	CASWGAEGYTF
TRBV9	.	TRBJ1-3	TRBD1	TGTGCCAGCAGCGCTATCAGAGGGGGCTTACTTGGAAACACCATATATTTT	CASSAIRGGLLGNTIYF
TRBV7-6	.	TRBJ2-1	TRBD2	TGTGCCAGCAGCTTCGGACTAGCGGGAGTAGATGAGCAGTTCTTC	CASSFGLAGVDEQFF
TRBV9	.	TRBJ2-3	.	TGTGCCAGCAGCGACGAGGGACAACGGTGGGATACGCAGTATTTT	CASSDEGQRWDTQYF
TRBV28	.	TRBJ2-1	.	TGTGCCAGCAGTTCAAGAACTTACAGCTCCTACAATGAGCAGTTCTTC	CASSSRTYSSYNEQFF
TRBV27	.	TRBJ2-1	TRBD1	TGTGCCAGTACGGGACAGGGATACAATGAGCAGTTCTTC	CASTGQGYNEQFF
TRBV15	.	TRBJ1-3	TRBD1	TGTGCCACCAGCAGAGACGACAGGGTCTCTGGAAACACCATATATTTT	CATSRDDRVSGNTIYF
TRBV3-1/TRBV3-2	.	TRBJ2-7	.	TGTGCCAGCAGCCGCGGTGGGGGGACCTACGAGCAGTACTTC	CASSRGGGTYEQYF
TRBV11-3	.	TRBJ2-6	TRBD1	TGTGCCAGCAGCCGTGGCATTGGACAGGGCCTCTCTGGGGCCAACGTCCTGACTTTC	CASSRGIGQGLSGANVLTF
TRBV27	.	TRBJ2-4	.	TGTGCCAGCAGTTCAAACGCGGAGGCCAAAAACATTCAGTACTTC	CASSSNAEAKNIQYF
TRBV25-1	.	TRBJ1-1	.	TGTGCCAGCAATTGGGGGGGCACTGAAGCTTTCTTT	CASNWGGTEAFF
TRBV29-1	.	TRBJ2-3	TRBD1	TGCAGCGTTGAAAATGACAGGGGACCCACAGATACGCAGTATTTT	CSVENDRGPTDTQYF
TRBV27	.	TRBJ2-7	TRBD2	TGTGCCAGCAGTGAAGGGACGGACGGGAGGACCTACGAGCAGTACTTC	CASSEGTDGRTYEQYF
TRBV3-1/TRBV3-2	.	TRBJ2-7	TRBD2	TGTGCCAGCAGCCAAGAAACCAGCGGGGGAGTCTGGGAGCAGTACTTC	CASSQETSGGVWEQYF
TRBV7-8	.	TRBJ2-7	TRBD2	TGTGCCAGCAGCCCAGGGGCGGGGGGGCCGTCCTACGAGCAGTACTTC	CASSPGAGGPSYEQYF